These 22 T cell receptor beta chains were all obtained from the same sample, sequenced in a study of cytomegalovirus exposure and HLA in healthy donors. Vbeta (60) and Jbeta (13) primers were used in the PCR. TCRdb's copy holds only in-frame clones and misses some; the assay was immunoSEQ multiplex PCR. Of about 100,000 clones listed, 75% are singletons. Sequencing was performed on PBMCs. These receptors came from a woman between 18 and 30 years old in good health and CMV-seropositive.

The chain couples TRBV7-3 to TRBJ2-3; possibly TRBD2 for D (7 bases). This CDR3 has 14 amino acids. V was clipped by 6 bases and J by 2 bases, with 12 bases between them. Germline lookup yields CDR1 SGHTA and CDR2 FQGTGA. The CDR3 nucleotides read TGTGCCAGCAGGGAGGGGGGGAACACAGATACGCAGTATTTT. Translating it yields CASREGGNTDTQYF.

This clone was detected once. This chain uses TRBV29-1 with TRBJ2-4; TRBD2 matches at 9 bases. From germline, CDR1 is SQVTM and CDR2 ANQGSEA. V lost 0 bases, J lost 0 bases, and 3 bases stayed unmatched. The CDR3 is made up of 16 amino acids. The CDR3 here is CSVEETSGLAKNIQYF. CDR3 bases: TGCAGCGTTGAAGAGACTAGCGGCTTAGCCAAAAACATTCAGTACTTC.

CDR3: CASSSSEDTQYF. The CDR3 nucleotides are TGCGCCAGCAGCTCTTCGGAGGATACGCAGTATTTT. V and J are TRBV5-1 and TRBJ2-3, with unresolved D. CDR1 is SGHRS and CDR2 is YFSETQ in the germline V gene. The CDR3 totals 12 residues. Between the trimmed V and J ends, which lost 3 bases and 6 bases, there was a span of 8 bases. Combining the CDR3 with reference TRBV5-1 and TRBJ2-3 gives the whole variable domain KAGVTQTPRYLIKTRGQQVTLSCSPISGHRSVSWYQQTPGQGLQFLFEYFSETQRNKGNFPGRFSGRQFSNSRSEMNVSTLELGDSALYLCASSSSEDTQYFGPGTRLTVL.

This clone was seen just once. The V gene is TRBV27, the J gene TRBJ2-2; 7 nucleotides line up with TRBD2. J was trimmed by 1 base and V by 1 base; bases with no gene match: 12. CDR3 length equals 19 residues. Germline assignment: CDR1 MNHEY and CDR2 SMNVEV (reference sequence). CDR3 sequence: CASSLYASGRTGNTGELFF. The CDR3 coding sequence is TGTGCCAGCAGTTTATACGCTAGCGGCCGAACAGGGAACACCGGGGAGCTGTTTTTT.

The chain links TRBV27 to TRBJ2-6; possible D gene TRBD1, 5 bases. The germline V and J ends were trimmed by 6 bases and 0 bases, with 9 bases remaining between them. The germline gives CDR1 MNHEY, CDR2 SMNVEV (reference sequence). The CDR3 has 15 amino acids. The CDR3 DNA reads TGTGCCAGCAGCCAAGACAGCTCTGGGGCCAACGTCCTGACTTTC. It translates to CASSQDSSGANVLTF.

This clone came up a few times. The chain carries TRBV28 and TRBJ2-7; D might be TRBD2 (7 bases). The CDR3 is 14 amino acids. Germline loops: CDR1 MDHEN, CDR2 SYDVKM. V lost 0 bases to trimming and J lost 4 bases, with 10 bases between them. The CDR3, as DNA: TGTGCCAGCAGTTTATGGGGGGGGCTGTACGAGCAGTACTTC. It translates to CASSLWGGLYEQYF.

V gene TRBV19 combines with J gene TRBJ1-2; D is unclear. CDR1 is LNHDA and CDR2 is SQIVND in the germline V gene (reference sequence). This CDR3 is 15 amino acids long. With 6 bases removed from V and 0 bases from J, the gap between germline ends came to 14 bases. As DNA, the CDR3 is TGTGCCAGTAGCCCTCGAGACACGTCTAACTATGGCTACACCTTC. It specifies CASSPRDTSNYGYTF.

The V and J genes are TRBV7-2 and TRBJ1-3; the D is unclear. The ends were cut back, 2 bases at V and 0 bases at J, with 11 bases in the middle. The CDR3 extends over 16 amino acids. Germline CDR1 reads SGHTA; CDR2 reads FQGNSA. The DNA for the CDR3 is TGTGCCAGCAGCTTAACCCTAGCCATCTCTGGAAACACCATATATTTT. It yields the protein CASSLTLAISGNTIYF.

Only one count was recorded for this clone. V gene TRBV14 combines with J gene TRBJ2-1; 8 bases are a match to TRBD2. With V trimmed by 1 base and J by 1 base, 18 bases remained unmatched. Germline CDR1 is SGHDN and CDR2 is FVKESK. The CDR3 loop spans 21 amino acids. In nucleotides, the CDR3 is TGTGCCAGCAGCCAAGCTCGCGACGGGAGGGCCTGGGGTAGGTCCTACAATGAGCAGTTCTTC. This sequence encodes CASSQARDGRAWGRSYNEQFF.

The CDR3 DNA sequence: TGTGCCAGCAGCCCAGGGACTAGCGGGAGACGCTACGAGCAGTACTTC. Its protein product is CASSPGTSGRRYEQYF. The J gene is TRBJ2-7, the V gene TRBV27; TRBD2 matches 14 bases. Germline loops: CDR1 MNHEY, CDR2 SMNVEV (reference sequence). V lost 6 bases to trimming and J lost 3 bases; unmatched junction nucleotides: 7. The CDR3 consists of 16 residues.

The V call is TRBV6-6, the J call TRBJ2-5; D is perhaps TRBD2 (6 bases). Trimming shortened V by 6 bases and J by 2 bases, and 10 bases separated the two germline ends. CDR1 is MNHNY, CDR2 SVGAGI, per germline (reference sequence). The CDR3 length is 13 residues. CDR3 in DNA: TGTGCCAGCAGACGGGACTTACAAGAGACCCAGTACTTC. Its translation is CASRRDLQETQYF.

The chain recombines TRBV7-9 with TRBJ2-1; no clear D. Germline V gives CDR1 SEHNR, CDR2 FQNEAQ (reference sequence). CDR3 length: 10 residues. Trimming took 5 bases from V and 8 from J, leaving 4 bases between them. CDR3 coding DNA: TGTGCCAGCAGCCTCCATGAGCAGTTCTTC. Translated: CASSLHEQFF.

V is TRBV6-5 and J is TRBJ2-7, with TRBD2 matching 11 bases. The CDR3 consists of 15 residues. The V segment lost 5 bases and the J segment 2 bases; nucleotides outside the gene matches: 5. Germline CDR1 and CDR2: MNHEY and SVGAGI. CDR3 loop: CASSLLAGGTYEQYF. In nucleotides, the CDR3 is TGTGCCAGCAGTCTTCTAGCGGGAGGAACCTACGAGCAGTACTTC.

About this clone: One end of the junction is discordant with germline, which a read error may explain. This chain links TRBV7-7 with TRBJ2-3; 11 positions agree with TRBD2. CDR1 and CDR2 from the germline V gene are SSHAT and FNYEAQ (reference sequence). This CDR3 has 16 amino acids. CDR3 residues: CASSSSSGRAADTQYF. The CDR3 DNA reads TGTGCTAGCAGCTCTAGTAGCGGGAGGGCCGCAGATACGCAGTATTTT.

The chain has TRBV15 and TRBJ1-2; D uncertain. The CDR3 consists of 11 residues. V shed 4 bases and J shed 4 bases, with 4 bases lying between them. CDR1 LNHNV and CDR2 YYDKDF come from the germline V gene (reference sequence). The CDR3 region has the DNA TGTGCCACCAGCAATATCTATGGCTACACCTTC. Its protein is CATSNIYGYTF.

The gene calls are TRBV6-1 and TRBJ2-1, with 8 bases fitting TRBD1. Germline V gene data show CDR1 as MNHNS and CDR2 as SASEGT. With V trimmed by 7 bases and J by 7 bases, 12 bases remained unmatched. This CDR3 has 15 amino acids. The CDR3 reads CASIAGGADSNEQFF. CDR3 sequence (DNA): TGTGCCAGCATCGCAGGGGGCGCCGATTCGAATGAGCAGTTCTTC.

Here the CDR3 DNA reads TGCGCCAGCAGCTTGGATCCCCCGGGACAGGGGGTCCCCGAGCAGTACTTC. Its protein is CASSLDPPGQGVPEQYF. J is TRBJ2-7 and V is TRBV5-1, with 11 bases fitting TRBD1. Looked up from germline, CDR1 is SGHRS and CDR2 is YFSETQ. Trimming took 0 bases from V and 6 from J; bases not matched to a gene: 11. The CDR3 extends over 17 amino acids. Combining the CDR3 with reference TRBV5-1 and TRBJ2-7 gives the whole variable domain KAGVTQTPRYLIKTRGQQVTLSCSPISGHRSVSWYQQTPGQGLQFLFEYFSETQRNKGNFPGRFSGRQFSNSRSEMNVSTLELGDSALYLCASSLDPPGQGVPEQYFGPGTRLTVT.

This chain connects TRBV11-3 to TRBJ2-2; 8 bases line up with TRBD2. CDR3 length: 13 amino acids. The germline CDR1 and CDR2 sequences are SGHNT and YENEEA. CDR3 DNA sequence: TGTGTCGTTAGCGGGACCATCACCGGGGAGCTGTTTTTT. Protein sequence: CVVSGTITGELFF.

In its sample, this clone was seen once. The junction and the germline gene differ at one end; a read error may be behind it. V is TRBV6-4 and J is TRBJ1-2, with D possibly TRBD1 on 5 matching bases. The germline V gene has CDR1 MRHNA and CDR2 SNTAGT. This CDR3 is 12 amino acids long. The CDR3: CASRGPNYGHTF. DNA for the CDR3: TGTGCCAGCAGGGGGCCCAACTATGGCCACACCTTC.

Turning to this clone: This CDR3 is also generated by other DNA sequences in the sample. The V gene is TRBV5-1, the J gene TRBJ1-1; D unresolved. From germline, CDR1 is SGHRS and CDR2 YFSETQ. This CDR3 is 13 amino acids long. V lost 0 bases, J lost 3 bases, and 6 bases lay in between. The CDR3: CASSLDRYTEAFF. In DNA, the CDR3 is TGCGCCAGCAGCTTGGACAGATACACTGAAGCTTTCTTT.

In DNA, the CDR3 is TGCAGCGTTTCCCACGACAGGGTCAATGAGCAGTTCTTC. This codes for CSVSHDRVNEQFF. The rearrangement links TRBV29-1 to TRBJ2-1, with 7 bases fitting TRBD1. Germline V gives CDR1 SQVTM, CDR2 ANQGSEA. The CDR3 is 13 amino acids. V dropped 5 bases and J dropped 6; count of bases not matched to a gene: 7.

Only a few counts were recorded for this clone. V usage is TRBV30 and J usage is TRBJ2-1; D gene unclear. Germline CDR1 and CDR2: GTSNPN and SVGIG (reference sequence). The CDR3 totals 15 residues. V lost 8 bases and J lost 0, with 17 bases in between. The CDR3 here is CAAEPGISSYNEQFF. CDR3 DNA: TGTGCCGCTGAACCAGGTATAAGCTCCTACAATGAGCAGTTCTTC.